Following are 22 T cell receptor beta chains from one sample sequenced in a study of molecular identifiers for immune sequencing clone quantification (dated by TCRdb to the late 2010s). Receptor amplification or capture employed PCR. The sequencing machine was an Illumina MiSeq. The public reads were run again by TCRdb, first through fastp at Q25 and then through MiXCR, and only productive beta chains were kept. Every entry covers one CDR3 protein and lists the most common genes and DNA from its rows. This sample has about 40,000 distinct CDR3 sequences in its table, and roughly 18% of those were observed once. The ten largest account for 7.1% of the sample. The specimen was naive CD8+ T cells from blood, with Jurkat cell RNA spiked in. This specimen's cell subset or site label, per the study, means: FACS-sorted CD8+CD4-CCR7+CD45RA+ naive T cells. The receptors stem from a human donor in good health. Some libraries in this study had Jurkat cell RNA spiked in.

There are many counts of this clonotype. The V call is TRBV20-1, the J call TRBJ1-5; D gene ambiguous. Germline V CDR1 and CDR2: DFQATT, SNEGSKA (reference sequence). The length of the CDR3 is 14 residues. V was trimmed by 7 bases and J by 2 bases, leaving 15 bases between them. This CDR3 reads CSGITGVGNQPQHF. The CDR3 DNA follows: TGCAGTGGTATAACCGGGGTCGGCAATCAGCCCCAGCATTTT.

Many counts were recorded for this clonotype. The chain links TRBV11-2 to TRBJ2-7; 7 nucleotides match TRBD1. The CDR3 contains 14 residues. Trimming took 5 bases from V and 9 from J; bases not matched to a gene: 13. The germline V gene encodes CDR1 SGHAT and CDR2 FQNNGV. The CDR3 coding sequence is TGTGCCAGCAGCCCCCCGACAGGGTCTATCGCGCAGTACTTC. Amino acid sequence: CASSPPTGSIAQYF.

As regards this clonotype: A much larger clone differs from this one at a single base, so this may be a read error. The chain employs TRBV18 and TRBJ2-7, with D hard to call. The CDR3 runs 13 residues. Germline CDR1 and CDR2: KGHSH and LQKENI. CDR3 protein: CASPPVRNYEQYF. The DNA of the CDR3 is TGTGCCAGCCCACCAGTCAGGAACTACGAGCAGTACTTC.

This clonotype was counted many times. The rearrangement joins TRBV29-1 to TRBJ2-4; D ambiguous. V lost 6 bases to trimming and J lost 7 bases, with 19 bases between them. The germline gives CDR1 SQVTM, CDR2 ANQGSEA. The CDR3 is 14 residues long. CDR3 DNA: TGCAGCGTGTGGAGAAGGCTCCCGTGGAACATTCAGTACTTC. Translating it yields CSVWRRLPWNIQYF. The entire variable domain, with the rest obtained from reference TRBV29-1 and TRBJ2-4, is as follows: SAVISQKPSRDICQRGTSLTIQCQVDSQVTMMFWYRQQPGQSLTLIATANQGSEATYESGFVIDKFPISRPNLTFSTLTVSNMSPEDSSIYLCSVWRRLPWNIQYFGAGTRLSVL.

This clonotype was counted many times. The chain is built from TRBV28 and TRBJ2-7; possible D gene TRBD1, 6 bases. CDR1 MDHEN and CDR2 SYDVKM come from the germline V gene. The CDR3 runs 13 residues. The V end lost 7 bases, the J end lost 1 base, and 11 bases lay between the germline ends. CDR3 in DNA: TGTGCCAGCATCCCCAGGGGTTCCTACGAGCAGTACTTC. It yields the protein CASIPRGSYEQYF.

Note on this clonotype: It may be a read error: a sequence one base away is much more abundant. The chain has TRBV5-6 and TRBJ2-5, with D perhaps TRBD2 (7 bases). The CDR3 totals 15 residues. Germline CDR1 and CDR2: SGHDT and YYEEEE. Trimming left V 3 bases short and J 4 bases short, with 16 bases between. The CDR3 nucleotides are TGTGCCAGCAGCTGGGATGGGGGGGGCCGAGAGACCCAGTACTTC. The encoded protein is CASSWDGGGRETQYF.

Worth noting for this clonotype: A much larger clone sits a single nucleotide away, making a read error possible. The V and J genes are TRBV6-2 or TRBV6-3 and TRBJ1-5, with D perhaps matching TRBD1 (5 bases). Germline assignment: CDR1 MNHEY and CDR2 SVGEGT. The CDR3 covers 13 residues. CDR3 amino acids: CAGSYEGNQPQHF. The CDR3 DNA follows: TGTGCCGGCAGTTATGAGGGGAATCAGCCCCAGCATTTT.

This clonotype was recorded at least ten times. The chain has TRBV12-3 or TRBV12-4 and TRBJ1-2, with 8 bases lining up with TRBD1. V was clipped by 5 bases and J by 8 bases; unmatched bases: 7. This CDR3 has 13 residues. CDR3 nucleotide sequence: TGTGCCAGCAGTACCCCGACAGGGGACGGCTACACCTTC. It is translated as CASSTPTGDGYTF.

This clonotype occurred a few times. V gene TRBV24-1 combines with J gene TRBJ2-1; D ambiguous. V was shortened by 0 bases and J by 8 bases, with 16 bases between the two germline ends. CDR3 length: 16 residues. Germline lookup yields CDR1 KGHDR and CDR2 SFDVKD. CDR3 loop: CATSDLVLGSSHEQFF. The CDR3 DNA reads TGTGCCACCAGTGATTTGGTTTTGGGCTCTTCCCATGAGCAGTTCTTC.

The CDR3 sequence is CAISEPTSRGEVYNEQFF. CDR3 nucleotides: TGTGCCATCAGTGAACCCACCAGCCGGGGCGAGGTCTACAATGAGCAGTTCTTC. The rearrangement links TRBV10-3 to TRBJ2-1; D may be TRBD1 or TRBD2 (5 bases each). The CDR3 has 18 residues. Germline CDR1 ENHRY, CDR2 SYGVKD. The V and J ends lost 3 bases and 3 bases respectively, with 21 bases between them.

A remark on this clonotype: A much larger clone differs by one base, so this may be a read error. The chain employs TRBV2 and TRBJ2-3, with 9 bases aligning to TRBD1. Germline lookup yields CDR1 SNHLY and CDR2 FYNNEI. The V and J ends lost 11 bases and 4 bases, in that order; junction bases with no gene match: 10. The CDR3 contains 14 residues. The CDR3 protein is CAYGDRVSPDTQYF. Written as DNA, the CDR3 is TGTGCCTACGGGGACAGGGTTAGTCCAGATACGCAGTATTTT.

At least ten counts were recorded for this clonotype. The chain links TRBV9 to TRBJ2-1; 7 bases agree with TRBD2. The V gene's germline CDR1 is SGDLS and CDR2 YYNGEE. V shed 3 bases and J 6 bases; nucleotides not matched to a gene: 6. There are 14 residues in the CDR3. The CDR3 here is CASSGGGLINEQFF. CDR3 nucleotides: TGTGCCAGCAGCGGGGGGGGACTTATCAATGAGCAGTTCTTC.

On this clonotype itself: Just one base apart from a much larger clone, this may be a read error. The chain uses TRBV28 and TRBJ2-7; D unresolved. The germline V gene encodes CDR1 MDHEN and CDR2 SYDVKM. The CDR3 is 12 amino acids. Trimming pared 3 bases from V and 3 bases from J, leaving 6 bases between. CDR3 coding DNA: TGTGCCAGCAGTTTTGTGGGCTACGAGCAGTACTTC. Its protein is CASSFVGYEQYF.

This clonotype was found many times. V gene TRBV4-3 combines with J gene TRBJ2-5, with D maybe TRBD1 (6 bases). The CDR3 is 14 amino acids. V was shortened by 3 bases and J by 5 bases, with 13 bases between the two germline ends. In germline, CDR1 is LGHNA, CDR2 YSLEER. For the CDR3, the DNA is TGCGCCAGCAGCCAGTCACAGGGTTGGGAGACCCAGTACTTC. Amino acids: CASSQSQGWETQYF.

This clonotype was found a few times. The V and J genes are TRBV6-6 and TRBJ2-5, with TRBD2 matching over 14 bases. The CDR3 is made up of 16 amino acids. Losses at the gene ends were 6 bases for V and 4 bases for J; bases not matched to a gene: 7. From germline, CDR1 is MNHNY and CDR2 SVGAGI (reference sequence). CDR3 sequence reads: CASSLRTSGGPETQYF. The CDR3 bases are TGTGCCAGCAGCCTAAGGACTAGCGGGGGGCCAGAGACCCAGTACTTC.

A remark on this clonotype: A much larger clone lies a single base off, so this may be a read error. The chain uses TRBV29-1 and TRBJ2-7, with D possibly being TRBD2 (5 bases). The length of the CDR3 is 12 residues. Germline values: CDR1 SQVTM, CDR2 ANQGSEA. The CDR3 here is CSVASGFYGQYF. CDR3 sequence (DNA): TGCAGCGTTGCTTCGGGATTCTACGGGCAGTACTTC.

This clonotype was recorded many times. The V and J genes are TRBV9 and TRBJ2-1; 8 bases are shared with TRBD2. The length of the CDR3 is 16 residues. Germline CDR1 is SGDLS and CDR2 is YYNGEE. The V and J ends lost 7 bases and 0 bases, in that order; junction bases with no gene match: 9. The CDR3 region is CASSPPSGSSYNEQFF. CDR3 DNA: TGTGCCAGCTCCCCCCCCAGCGGGAGCTCCTACAATGAGCAGTTCTTC.

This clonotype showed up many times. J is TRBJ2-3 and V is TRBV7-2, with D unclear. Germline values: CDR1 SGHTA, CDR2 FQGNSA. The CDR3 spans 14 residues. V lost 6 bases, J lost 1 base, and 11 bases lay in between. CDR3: CASSRYLRTDTQYF. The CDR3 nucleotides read TGTGCCAGCAGTCGATACCTTCGCACAGATACGCAGTATTTT.

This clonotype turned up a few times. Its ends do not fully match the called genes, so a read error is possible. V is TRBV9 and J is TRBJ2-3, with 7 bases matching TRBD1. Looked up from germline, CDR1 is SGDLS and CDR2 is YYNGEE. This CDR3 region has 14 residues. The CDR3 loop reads CVSSVGQSTDTQYF. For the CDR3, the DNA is TGTGTCAGCAGCGTGGGACAGAGCACAGATACGCAGTATTTT.

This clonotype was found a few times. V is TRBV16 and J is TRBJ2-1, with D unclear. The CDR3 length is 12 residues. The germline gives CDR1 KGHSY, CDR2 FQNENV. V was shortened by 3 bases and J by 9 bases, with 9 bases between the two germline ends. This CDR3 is CASSHRHLEQFF. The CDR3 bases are TGTGCCAGCAGCCACAGGCACCTTGAGCAGTTCTTC. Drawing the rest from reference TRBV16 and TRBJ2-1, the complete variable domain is GEEVAQTPKHLVRGEGQKAKLYCAPIKGHSYVFWYQQVLKNEFKFLISFQNENVFDETGMPKERFSAKCLPNSPCSLEIQATKLEDSAVYFCASSHRHLEQFFGPGTRLTVL.

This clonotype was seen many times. The CDR3 sequence is CASRPKGPSSGANVLTF. CDR3 bases: TGTGCCAGCAGACCTAAGGGACCCAGCTCTGGGGCCAACGTCCTGACTTTC. The rearrangement uses TRBV12-3 or TRBV12-4 and TRBJ2-6; the D call may be TRBD1 or TRBD2 (5 bases each). V was shortened by 6 bases and J by 0 bases, with 15 bases between the two germline ends. The CDR3 is 17 residues long.

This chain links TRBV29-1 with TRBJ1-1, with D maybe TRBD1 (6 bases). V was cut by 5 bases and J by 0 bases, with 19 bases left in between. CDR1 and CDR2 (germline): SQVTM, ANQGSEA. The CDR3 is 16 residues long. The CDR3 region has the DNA TGCAGCGTTAACAGGGCGTTGGGACCCATGAACACTGAAGCTTTCTTT. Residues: CSVNRALGPMNTEAFF.